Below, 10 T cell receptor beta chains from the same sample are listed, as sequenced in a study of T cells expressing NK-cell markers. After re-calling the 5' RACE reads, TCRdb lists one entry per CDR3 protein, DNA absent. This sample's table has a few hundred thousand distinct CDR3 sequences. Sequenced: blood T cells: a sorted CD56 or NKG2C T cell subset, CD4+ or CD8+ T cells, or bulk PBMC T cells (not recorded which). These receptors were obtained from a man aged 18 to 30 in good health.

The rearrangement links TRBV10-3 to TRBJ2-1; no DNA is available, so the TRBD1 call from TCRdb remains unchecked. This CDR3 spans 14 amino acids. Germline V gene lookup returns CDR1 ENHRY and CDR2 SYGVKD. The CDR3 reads CATGVGGSYNEQFF.

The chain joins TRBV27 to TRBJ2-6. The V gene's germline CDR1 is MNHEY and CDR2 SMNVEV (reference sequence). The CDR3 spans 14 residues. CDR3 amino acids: CASSPFTGANVLTF.

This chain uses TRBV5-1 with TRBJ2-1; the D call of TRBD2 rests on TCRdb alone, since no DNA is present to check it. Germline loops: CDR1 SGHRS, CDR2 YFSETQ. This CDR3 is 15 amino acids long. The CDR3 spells CASSFSSGNSAEQFF.

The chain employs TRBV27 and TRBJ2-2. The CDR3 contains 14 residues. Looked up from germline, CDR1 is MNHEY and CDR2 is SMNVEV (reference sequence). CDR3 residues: CASSSRANTGELFF.

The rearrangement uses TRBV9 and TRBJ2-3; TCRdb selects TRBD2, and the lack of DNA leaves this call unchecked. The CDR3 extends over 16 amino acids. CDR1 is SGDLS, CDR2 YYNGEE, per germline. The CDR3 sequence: CASSVVVGEDADTQYF.

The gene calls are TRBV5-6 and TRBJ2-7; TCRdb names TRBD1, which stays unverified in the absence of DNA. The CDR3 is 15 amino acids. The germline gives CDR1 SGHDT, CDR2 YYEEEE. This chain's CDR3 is CASNPSGRGIYEQYF. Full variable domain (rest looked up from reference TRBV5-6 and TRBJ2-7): DAGVTQSPTHLIKTRGQQVTLRCSPKSGHDTVSWYQQALGQGPQFIFQYYEEEERQRGNFPDRFSGHQFPNYSSELNVNALLLGDSALYLCASNPSGRGIYEQYFGPGTRLTVT.

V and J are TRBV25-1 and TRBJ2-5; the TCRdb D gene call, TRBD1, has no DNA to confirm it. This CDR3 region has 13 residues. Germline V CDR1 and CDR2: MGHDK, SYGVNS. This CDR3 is CASTPTGRETQYF.

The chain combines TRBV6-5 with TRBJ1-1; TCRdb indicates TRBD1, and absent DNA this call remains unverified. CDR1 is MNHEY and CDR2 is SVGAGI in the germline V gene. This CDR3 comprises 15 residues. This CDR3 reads CASSYVGQGRNEAFF.

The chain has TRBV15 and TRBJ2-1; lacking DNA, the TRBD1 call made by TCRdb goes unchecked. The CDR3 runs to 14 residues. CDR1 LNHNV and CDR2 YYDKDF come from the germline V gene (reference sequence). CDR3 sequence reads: CATSRDMTVHEQFF.

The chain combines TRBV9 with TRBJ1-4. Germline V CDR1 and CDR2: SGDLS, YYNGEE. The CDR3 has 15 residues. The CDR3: CASSGGEGTNEKLFF. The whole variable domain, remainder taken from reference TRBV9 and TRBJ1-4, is DSGVTQTPKHLITATGQRVTLRCSPRSGDLSVYWYQQSLDQGLQFLIQYYNGEERAKGNILERFSAQQFPDLHSELNLSSLELGDSALYFCASSGGEGTNEKLFFGSGTQLSVL.